The 18 T cell receptor delta chains presented below share a single source sample, sequenced in a study of gamma-delta chains in newborns, infants, children. TCRdb re-called clones from the reads using CATT. The sample lists more than 3,500 delta-chain clones, 2% to 2.5% occurring once. Sequences were obtained from blood. Receptors originate from a child who was a newborn, infant or young child, either healthy, febrile or measles-vaccinated (not recorded which).

This clone qualifies as large. Distinct nucleotide sequences in the sample also encode this CDR3. The J gene is TRDJ3, the V gene TRDV1; D not certain. V lost 0 bases and J 3 bases, leaving 24 bases between the germline ends. The CDR3 consists of 22 residues. Germline loops: CDR1 TSWWSYY, CDR2 QGS. The CDR3 DNA is TGTGCTCTTGGGGAACTTCCGCCCCAGGTGAGATCTCCGAACTGGGACACCCGACAGATGTTTTTC. It codes for CALGELPPQVRSPNWDTRQMFF.

This clone was counted between two and nine times. A far larger clone lies a single base away; this is likely a read error. Within the sample, other DNA sequences also encode this same CDR3. This sequence joins TRAV29/DV5 and TRDJ1; TRDD3 aligns across 7 bases. This CDR3 is built from 15 residues. From germline, CDR1 is NSMFDY and CDR2 ISSIKDK. CDR3 bases: TGTGCAGCAAGCGTTCTGGGGGCCTACACCGATAAACTCATATTT. Protein sequence: CAASVLGAYTDKLIF.

As concerns this clone: A far larger clone is a single base away, which makes a read error likely. The sample contains more than one DNA sequence encoding this CDR3. The rearrangement joins TRDV1 to TRDJ1; 13 nucleotides match TRDD3. The CDR3 has 19 residues. Germline CDR1 and CDR2: TSWWSYY and QGS. Here the CDR3 DNA reads TGTGCTCTTGGGGAACTACCCCGTACTGGGGGATACGCAGACGATAAGCTCATCTTT. Protein: CALGELPRTGGYADDKLIF.

Turning to this clone: TCRdb has a much larger clone's protein, which differs at residue 9 from the translation of this DNA, likely because of a read error; what is shown is the protein translated from the DNA. The identical CDR3 is also encoded by other nucleotide sequences in the sample. The chain is built from TRDV2 and TRDJ3; 7 bases agree with TRDD3. The CDR3 is made up of 17 amino acids. CDR1 is GEAIGNYY, CDR2 EKD, per germline. The junction had 5 bases not matched to a gene; V was cut back by 0 bases and J by 4 bases. The CDR3 nucleotides are TGTGCCTGTGACACCGTACTGGGGACTTGGGACACCCGACAGATGTTTTTC. The encoded protein is CACDTVLGTWDTRQMFF.

This clone was seen a few times. Given a far larger clone just one base away, this is likely a sequencing read error. This specimen includes other DNA sequences encoding the same CDR3. The chain is built from TRDV2 and TRDJ3; 12 bases agree with TRDD3. CDR1 is GEAIGNYY and CDR2 is EKD in the germline V gene. The CDR3 has 22 amino acids. This CDR3 reads CACDTEWTGGYFSSWDTRQMFF. The CDR3 DNA reads as TGTGCCTGTGACACCGAGTGGACTGGGGGATACTTCAGCTCCTGGGACACCCGACAGATGTTCTTC.

Remarks on this clone: A much larger clone lies a single base off, so this may be a read error. Other nucleotide sequences in the sample specify the same CDR3. The V gene is TRDV2, the J gene TRDJ1; 8 nucleotides line up with TRDD3. Germline V CDR1 and CDR2: GEAIGNYY, EKD. The CDR3 consists of 14 residues. CDR3 nucleotide sequence: TGTGCCTGCGACAGGAGGGGATACCCCGATAAACTCATCTTT. Encoded protein: CACDRRGYPDKLIF.

By share, this clone counts as medium-sized. At the DNA level, this CDR3 is encoded by other sequences in the same sample as well. The rearrangement joins TRDV1 to TRDJ1; D is perhaps TRDD3 (7 bases). V was pared by 4 bases and J by 0 bases, with 18 bases between. Germline V gene data show CDR1 as TSWWSYY and CDR2 as QGS. The CDR3 consists of 17 residues. CDR3 in amino acids: CALGVLPSGGYTDKLIF. The DNA of the CDR3 is TGTGCTCTTGGGGTCCTTCCCTCGGGGGGATACACCGATAAACTCATCTTT.

This clone was observed a handful of times. A single base separates this from a much larger clone, so it may be a read error. The V gene is TRDV1, the J gene TRDJ1; perhaps TRDD3 as D (8 bases). The CDR3 length is 22 residues. V lost 4 bases to trimming and J lost 2 bases, with 35 bases between them. Looked up from germline, CDR1 is TSWWSYY and CDR2 is QGS. The chain's CDR3 is CALGACSYASRSRGIETDKLIF. As DNA, the CDR3 is TGTGCTCTTGGGGCTTGTTCCTACGCTTCTCGATCCCGGGGGATAGAGACCGATAAACTCATCTTT.

The sample holds a few counts of this clone. Since a far larger clone is one base different, this is likely a read error. Different DNA sequences within this sample yield the same CDR3. This chain's CDR3 is CACDNDSTGDRNSWDTRQMFF. CDR3 coding DNA: TGTGCCTGCGACAACGACAGTACTGGGGATCGCAACTCCTGGGACACCCGACAGATGTTTTTC. The J gene is TRDJ3, the V gene TRDV2; TRDD3 aligns across 7 bases. CDR1 GEAIGNYY and CDR2 EKD come from the germline V gene. The CDR3 has 21 residues.

In this sample, this clone turned up a few times. For this DNA, TCRdb reports the protein of a much larger clone, which diverges at residue 10, most likely from a read error; the protein presented here is translated directly from the DNA. The chain couples TRDV1 to TRDJ1, with D possibly matching TRDD3 (5 bases). CDR1 TSWWSYY and CDR2 QGS come from the germline V gene. Trimming took off 2 bases at V and 3 bases at J, with 19 bases between the two ends. The CDR3 runs to 17 residues. DNA for the CDR3: TGTGCTCTTGGGGAAAGTAGCGGGACTGAGGGATCCGATAAACTCATCTTT. Translated: CALGESSGTEGSDKLIF.

The sample holds a few counts of this clone. This likely traces to a read error, being one base from a far larger clone. Different DNA sequences within this sample yield the same CDR3. The rearrangement uses TRDV1 and TRDJ3, with D possibly called TRDD2 or TRDD3 (5 bases each). CDR3 length: 22 amino acids. Germline CDR1 is TSWWSYY and CDR2 is QGS. CDR3 sequence (DNA): TGTGCCCTTGGGGAACTTCCGCCCCAGGTGAGATCTCCGAACTGGGACACCCGACAGATGTTTTTC. Amino acid sequence: CALGELPPQVRSPNWDTRQMFF.

Remarks on this clone: For this DNA, TCRdb reports the protein of a much larger clone, which diverges at residue 7, most likely from a read error; the protein presented here is translated directly from the DNA. In DNA form, the CDR3 reads TGTGCCTGTGACCGTACTGAGGGATCTGTAAGCTCCTGGGACACCCGACAGATGTTTTTC. It translates to CACDRTEGSVSSWDTRQMFF. The rearrangement links TRDV2 to TRDJ3; a weak D match, TRDD3 (5 bases). Trimming removed 3 bases at V and 0 bases at J, with 20 bases between. CDR3 length: 20 residues. The V gene's germline CDR1 is GEAIGNYY and CDR2 EKD.

This sequence joins TRDV2 and TRDJ3; 12 positions agree with TRDD3. The CDR3 is made up of 21 amino acids. J gave up 0 bases and V 0 bases, and 8 bases lay outside the gene matches. Germline V gene data show CDR1 as GEAIGNYY and CDR2 as EKD. The chain's CDR3 is CACDTVLGDTFSSWDTRQMFF. Written as DNA, the CDR3 is TGTGCCTGTGACACCGTACTGGGGGATACCTTTAGCTCCTGGGACACCCGACAGATGTTTTTC.

This clone has only a few counts. The protein held in TCRdb is that of a much larger clone and does not match this DNA's translation at residue 9, likely because of a read error; the protein shown is translated from the DNA. DNA for the CDR3: TGTGCCTGTGACACCGGATGGGGGAAACGCTCCTGGGACACCCGACAGATGTTTTTC. It yields the protein CACDTGWGKRSWDTRQMFF. The chain has TRDV2 and TRDJ3; 7 bases align to TRDD3. Losses at the gene ends were 0 bases for V and 0 bases for J; bases not matched to a gene: 7. Germline V gene data show CDR1 as GEAIGNYY and CDR2 as EKD. This CDR3 spans 19 amino acids.

Only a few counts were recorded for this clone. TCRdb's listed protein matches a much larger clone and diverges from this DNA's translation at residue 17, likely through a read error; the protein shown comes from the DNA. The chain carries TRDV1 and TRDJ1; 10 positions agree with TRDD3. The CDR3 totals 19 residues. Germline CDR1 and CDR2: TSWWSYY and QGS. The DNA for the CDR3 is TGCGCTCTTGGGGATAGACTACTTACTGGGGGATCCCGCACCGATAAAATCATCTTT. It codes for CALGDRLLTGGSRTDKIIF.

This clone was observed a few times. The rearrangement joins TRDV2 to TRDJ3, with 7 bases matching TRDD3. Per the germline V gene, CDR1 is GEAIGNYY and CDR2 is EKD. This CDR3 region has 18 residues. V was pared by 0 bases and J by 0 bases, with 4 bases of the junction left unmatched. The CDR3 loop reads CACDTVGESSWDTRQMFF. As DNA, the CDR3 is TGTGCCTGTGACACCGTGGGGGAGAGCTCCTGGGACACCCGACAGATGTTTTTC.

On this clone: Since a far larger clone is one base different, this is likely a read error. This sequence joins TRDV1 and TRDJ1; 13 bases are a match to TRDD3. V was clipped by 5 bases and J by 10 bases; unmatched bases: 34. The CDR3 spans 23 residues. Germline CDR1 is TSWWSYY and CDR2 is QGS. CDR3 bases: TGTGCTCTTGGGTCCCAAGGGGCTGGCCTACGTGCCACTGGGGGATACGCGGAATTTAGACTCATCTTT. Its translation is CALGSQGAGLRATGGYAEFRLIF.

A few counts support this clone. A far bigger clonotype differs at one base, so this is likely a read error. V usage is TRDV2 and J usage is TRDJ3, with a tentative D call TRDD2 (6 bases). Germline V gene data show CDR1 as GEAIGNYY and CDR2 as EKD. The V end lost 0 bases, the J end lost 0 bases, and 20 bases lay between the germline ends. The CDR3 loop spans 21 amino acids. Here the CDR3 DNA reads TGTGCCTGTGACACCGGAGACCTTCCCGGGGAGCCCTCCTGGGACACCCGACAGATGTTTTTC. Translating gives CACDTGDLPGEPSWDTRQMFF.